One and the same sample provided the 11 T cell receptor beta chains below, sequenced in a study of CD8+ T cells in alopecia areata. Researchers sorted pooled cutaneous lymph node cells on the basis of CD4, CD8alpha, NKG2D, NKG2ACE and other markers. Following extraction, RNA underwent reverse transcription to cDNA, which served as the sequencing template. The table came from immunoSEQ multiplex PCR; TCRdb's copy has only in-frame clones and leaves some out. In total the sample includes around 290,000 clones, none of them seen once. Sequenced sample: CD4+ T cells sorted from a lymph node. These receptors were collected from a C3H/HeJ mouse with alopecia areata. MHC haplotype here: H2-k.

Remarks on this clone: Here the gene names and germline are mouse. The read ends 4 residues shy of where the CDR3 ends; the end is completed using the germline J gene. This same CDR3 is encoded by further DNA sequences in the sample. This sequence joins TRBV5 and TRBJ2-1, with D possibly being TRBD2 (6 bases). In germline, CDR1 is LGHNA, CDR2 YNLKQL (reference sequence). V gave up 2 bases and J gave up 1 base, with 9 bases separating them. The CDR3 has 15 amino acids. The sequenced part of the CDR3 DNA is TGTGCCAGCAGCCAATTGGGGGAGAACTATGCT. Protein product: CASSQLGENYA. The entire CDR3 sequence reads CASSQLGENYAEQFF.

Concerning this clone: The listed genes are named as in mouse. The read terminates 4 residues before the CDR3 end, so the remaining end is supplied by the germline J gene. The sample holds other DNA sequences that translate to the same CDR3. The V gene is TRBV13-2, the J gene TRBJ2-1; maybe TRBD2 (6 bases). Deletions cut 1 base from V and 5 bases from J, with 7 bases between. CDR3 length: 13 amino acids. Per the germline V gene, CDR1 is NNHNN and CDR2 is SYGAGS (reference sequence). The CDR3 DNA, read in part, is TGTGCCAGCGGTGATCGGGGGGATGCT. Translation gives CASGDRGDA. The whole CDR3 sequence reads CASGDRGDAEQFF.

This clone was observed a few times. Mouse names are used for the genes. The read gets to within 4 residues of the CDR3 end, and the germline J gene fills in the rest. The rearrangement links TRBV31 to TRBJ2-2; TRBD2 matches at 11 bases. This CDR3 contains 16 residues. Trimming removed 4 bases from V and 1 base from J; junction bases left unmatched: 5. Germline assignment: CDR1 GKSSPN and CDR2 SITVG. CDR3 residues: CAWTGLGGLNTGQLYF. CDR3 bases read: TGTGCCTGGACAGGACTGGGGGGATTAAACACCGGG.

About this clone itself: Gene names follow the mouse nomenclature. The CDR3 end falls 4 residues outside the read, so it is completed with the germline J gene. The chain is built from TRBV31 and TRBJ2-3, with 11 nucleotides matching TRBD1. The CDR3 totals 15 residues. After removal of 3 bases from V and 0 bases from J, the junction contained 2 bases not matched to a gene. CDR1 and CDR2 from the germline V gene are GKSSPN and SITVG. The CDR3 reads CAWSGQGASAETLYF. The CDR3 DNA, read in part, is TGTGCCTGGAGCGGACAGGGGGCTAGTGCAGAA. The full variable domain, rest sourced from reference TRBV31 and TRBJ2-3, is AQTIHQWPVAEIKAVGSPLSLGCTIKGKSSPNLYWYWQATGGTLQQLFYSITVGQVESVVQLNLSASRPKDDQFILSTEKLLLSHSGFYLCAWSGQGASAETLYFGSGTRLTVL.

Concerning this clone itself: Mouse names are used for the genes. The read halts 4 residues ahead of the CDR3 end, with the missing end drawn from the germline J gene. The rearrangement uses TRBV14 and TRBJ1-1; D is possibly TRBD1 (6 bases). The germline CDR1 and CDR2 sequences are SGHDT and FRDEAV. The CDR3 extends over 14 amino acids. CDR3 loop: CASSFWLGGREVFF. Partial CDR3 DNA: TGTGCCAGCAGTTTCTGGCTGGGGGGGCGA.

This clone was detected only a few times. Gene labels here are mouse ones. Read sequence stops 4 residues before the CDR3 end, and the germline J gene provides the missing end. V and J are TRBV13-3 and TRBJ2-5, with D possibly being TRBD1 (5 bases). The V and J ends lost 5 bases and 0 bases respectively, with 7 bases between them. This CDR3 region has 13 residues. CDR1 and CDR2 (germline): NNHDY, SYVADS. CDR3 loop: CASRTDNQDTQYF. The CDR3 DNA, read in part, is TGTGCCAGCAGGACAGATAACCAAGAC. Together with reference TRBV13-3 and TRBJ2-5, the CDR3 gives the full variable domain: EAAVTQSPRSKVAVTGGKVTLSCHQTNNHDYMYWYRQDTGHGLRLIHYSYVADSTEKGDIPDGYKASRPSQENFSLILELASLSQTAVYFCASRTDNQDTQYFGPGTRLLVL.

To note about this clone: The genes and germline here are from mouse. Coverage ceases 4 residues before the CDR3 finishes, and the germline J gene fills in the end. The chain couples TRBV13-1 to TRBJ2-5; D may be TRBD1 (5 bases). Trimming removed 3 bases at V and 0 bases at J, with 11 bases between. Germline V gene data show CDR1 as NSHNY and CDR2 as SYGAGN. The CDR3 consists of 15 residues. The CDR3 region is CASSGPDINQDTQYF. The sequenced part of the CDR3 DNA is TGTGCCAGCAGTGGTCCGGACATTAACCAAGAC.

As to this clone: Here the gene names and germline are mouse. The read gets to within 4 residues of the CDR3 end, and the germline J gene fills in the rest. The chain employs TRBV1 and TRBJ1-1; 7 positions agree with TRBD1. Losses at the gene ends were 6 bases for V and 1 base for J; bases not matched to a gene: 2. Looked up from germline, CDR1 is NSQYPW and CDR2 is LRSPGD (reference sequence). The CDR3 runs 13 residues. The part of the CDR3 DNA that was read is TGCACCTGCAGAGGGACAGTAAACACA. It specifies CTCRGTVNT. Given in full, the CDR3 is CTCRGTVNTEVFF.

About this clone itself: Here the gene names and germline are mouse. The read falls 4 residues short of the CDR3 end, and the missing part is taken from the germline J gene. The rearrangement uses TRBV1 and TRBJ2-1; TRBD1 aligns across 9 bases. The CDR3 contains 15 residues. CDR1 is NSQYPW, CDR2 LRSPGD, per germline (reference sequence). J was trimmed by 3 bases and V by 3 bases; bases with no gene match: 3. The covered CDR3 bases are TGCACCTGCAGTGCGGGGACAGGGCCCTATGCT. Protein: CTCSAGTGPYA. The whole CDR3 is CTCSAGTGPYAEQFF. Variable domain in full (rest from reference TRBV1 and TRBJ2-1): VTLLEQNPRWRLVPRGQAVNLRCILKNSQYPWMSWYQQDLQKQLQWLFTLRSPGDKEVKSLPGADYLATRVTDTELRLQVANMSQGRTLYCTCSAGTGPYAEQFFGPGTRLTVL.

Concerning this clone itself: Gene names and germline match the mouse. The CDR3 end lies 4 residues beyond the end of the read and is filled in from the germline J gene. The chain joins TRBV5 to TRBJ2-7; TRBD1 aligns across 8 bases. Germline V gene lookup returns CDR1 LGHNA and CDR2 YNLKQL (reference sequence). This CDR3 has 16 residues. CDR3 sequence: CASSQPGQEGYYEQYF. The CDR3 bases that were read are TGTGCCAGCAGCCAACCGGGACAGGAGGGTTATTAT.

Concerning this clone itself: Gene and germline names: mouse. The read halts 4 residues ahead of the CDR3 end, with the missing end drawn from the germline J gene. The same CDR3 arises from other DNA sequences in this sample as well. V usage is TRBV31 and J usage is TRBJ2-5, with TRBD2 matching over 7 bases. After removal of 1 base from V and 3 bases from J, the junction contained 4 bases not matched to a gene. This CDR3 is built from 14 residues. The germline V gene encodes CDR1 GKSSPN and CDR2 SITVG. CDR3 amino acids: CAWSPWGFQDTQYF. The CDR3 DNA, read in part, is TGTGCCTGGAGTCCCTGGGGGTTTCAAGAC.